This T cell receptor (beta chain) was sequenced for a study of blood T cells in healthy people across ages. Alongside a J-beta primer mix, a sample-barcoded 5' primer served in a second PCR lasting 7 to 11 cycles. The template-switch adaptor was a 5' adaptor with 12 random nucleotides. It tagged each cDNA molecule. Each of the samples gave a minimum of 2.5 million paired-end reads that contained CDR3. TCRdb re-called the 5' RACE reads through MiXCR, storing one row per CDR3 protein. The data show about 750,000 distinct CDR3 sequences, about 53% seen once. Each donor was a healthy Caucasian individual from Russia, aged roughly 6 to 95. Each sample yielded at least 6 micrograms of PBMC total RNA. V lost 2 bases to trimming and J lost 8 bases; unmatched junction nucleotides: 5. This CDR3 contains 14 residues.

The receptor's source is a man older than 75 in good health. Sample: blood. The V and J genes are TRBV12-3 or TRBV12-4 and TRBJ2-1, with 8 bases that match TRBD1. DNA for the CDR3: TGTGCCAGCAGTTTACAGGGGGCTTTATATGAGCAGTTCTTC. This gives the protein CASSLQGALYEQFF.